This T cell receptor (beta chain) was documented in a study of blood T cell repertoires in COVID-19. Across the study: Material from acute and convalescent COVID-19 was sourced from the United States, Italy and Spain. Sample material is recorded as cDNA or gDNA derived from T cells, B-cell-depleted T cells, or PBMCs.

The V gene's germline CDR1 is LGHNA and CDR2 YSLEER. The CDR3 covers 14 residues. Losses at the gene ends were 3 bases for V and 4 bases for J; bases not matched to a gene: 3. Authors' data handling: Amplification of reference gene primers was used by the study to estimate nucleated cell counts. TCRdb's copy holds only in-frame clones and misses some; the assay was immunoSEQ multiplex PCR. Clone size and the V and J calls come from that table; the DNA yielded D and trimming. The data hold more than 130,000 clones, with roughly 90% observed a single time. The chain has TRBV4-3 and TRBJ2-7, with TRBD1 matching over 10 bases. The sequence derives from a man over 45 with active or convalescent COVID-19. Sequences were obtained from peripheral blood. CDR3 nucleotide sequence: TGCGCCAGCAGCCAGGACAGGGGGTTTTACGAGCAGTACTTC. It translates to CASSQDRGFYEQYF.